This T cell receptor (beta chain) stems from a study of human T cells and chemical hapten exposure. Across the whole study: The sensitizing agent was 2% DPC, placed on about 2 cm by about 2 cm of upper inner arm skin. Application of 0.01% DPC to the upper back was done by patch test, with a reading at 6 days.

Germline lookup yields CDR1 DFQATT and CDR2 SNEGSKA (reference sequence). This CDR3 is built from 16 residues. Trimming cost V 1 base and J 1 base, with 13 bases left between them. Each CDR3 protein is one row after TCRdb ran MiXCR on the RACE reads. The data hold about 98,000 distinct CDR3 sequences, with 11% observed a single time. Time point specified: pre-sensitization, week 0. The treatment denotes: therapeutic diphenylcyclopropenone sensitization with weekly scalp DPC. This receptor was obtained from a woman between 55 and 75 years old with alopecia areata. Some clones in this sample may be carry-over from other donors' samples. Sequencing was performed on whole blood, taken in connection with sensitization to the hapten diphenylcyclopropenone (DPC). The chain has TRBV20-1 and TRBJ2-2, with D unclear. The CDR3 bases are TGCAGTGCTAGAGTAGGACCAAGAGGGAACACCGGGGAGCTGTTTTTT. Protein product: CSARVGPRGNTGELFF.